Below, 23 T cell receptor beta chains from the same sample are listed, as sequenced in a study of OX40 agonist ivuxolimab in advanced cancers. The table came from immunoSEQ multiplex PCR; TCRdb's copy has only in-frame clones and leaves some out. The sample has around 80,000 clones, roughly 90% seen once. The sample consisted of CD4+ or CD8+ T cells sorted from blood, taken in a trial of the OX40 agonist ivuxolimab. Receptor source: an adult with an advanced solid tumor such as melanoma, head and neck, liver or kidney cancer.

The chain links TRBV19 to TRBJ2-5, with D uncertain. Looked up from germline, CDR1 is LNHDA and CDR2 is SQIVND (reference sequence). V lost 5 bases, J lost 5 bases, and 21 bases lay in between. The CDR3 contains 16 residues. The CDR3 here is CASSPTGRPSPETQYF. CDR3 in DNA: TGTGCCAGTAGTCCTACCGGACGGCCCAGCCCGGAGACCCAGTACTTC.

CDR3 sequence reads: CASTNRGLRDQPQHF. CDR3 nucleotides: TGCGCCAGCACGAACAGGGGGTTGAGGGATCAGCCCCAGCATTTT. The chain joins TRBV10-1 to TRBJ1-5; 8 positions agree with TRBD1. With V trimmed by 7 bases and J by 5 bases, 10 bases remained unmatched. This CDR3 comprises 15 residues. Germline V CDR1 and CDR2: WNHNN, SYGVQD (reference sequence).

This clone showed up just once. The chain joins TRBV19 to TRBJ2-7; D unresolved. Germline lookup yields CDR1 LNHDA and CDR2 SQIVND (reference sequence). Deletions cut 2 bases from V and 0 bases from J, with 14 bases between. The CDR3 spans 16 residues. The CDR3 sequence: CASSIRGRSNSYEQYF. The CDR3 nucleotides read TGTGCCAGTAGTATACGCGGCAGAAGTAACTCCTACGAGCAGTACTTC.

This clone is a singleton in its sample. The V and J genes are TRBV28 and TRBJ2-7, with unresolved D. Germline values: CDR1 MDHEN, CDR2 SYDVKM. V shed 3 bases and J shed 5 bases, with 17 bases lying between them. This CDR3 has 15 residues. CDR3 sequence reads: CASSFRGRLGDEQYF. Here the CDR3 DNA reads TGTGCCAGCAGTTTTCGAGGCCGCCTTGGGGACGAGCAGTACTTC. Based on the CDR3 plus reference TRBV28 and TRBJ2-7, the full variable domain is DVKVTQSSRYLVKRTGEKVFLECVQDMDHENMFWYRQDPGLGLRLIYFSYDVKMKEKGDIPEGYSVSREKKERFSLILESASTNQTSMYLCASSFRGRLGDEQYFGPGTRLTVT.

As DNA, the CDR3 is TGCGCCAGCAGCCAAGATGAGGGGCGGCCAGAGACCCAGTACTTC. The encoded protein is CASSQDEGRPETQYF. This sequence joins TRBV4-1 and TRBJ2-5; either TRBD1 or TRBD2 may supply D (5 bases each). Germline CDR1 and CDR2: MGHRA and YSYEKL. The CDR3 runs to 15 residues. V was trimmed by 0 bases and J by 4 bases, leaving 12 bases between them.

The chain is built from TRBV27 and TRBJ2-7; weak D call: TRBD2 (7 bases). The CDR3 has 13 residues. Germline CDR1 reads MNHEY; CDR2 reads SMNVEV (reference sequence). The ends were cut back, 6 bases at V and 1 base at J, with 10 bases in the middle. The DNA for the CDR3 is TGTGCCAGCAGGGGGGGGCCTTCCTACGAGCAGTACTTC. Translating gives CASRGGPSYEQYF.

This chain uses TRBV7-8 with TRBJ1-2; tentative D call: TRBD1 (5 bases). The V end lost 5 bases, the J end lost 0 bases, and 10 bases lay between the germline ends. Per germline, CDR1 SGHVS and CDR2 FQNEAQ. CDR3 length: 14 residues. This CDR3 is CASSVGRANYGYTF. The CDR3, as DNA: TGTGCCAGCAGCGTCGGCAGGGCTAACTATGGCTACACCTTC.

V usage is TRBV6-5 and J usage is TRBJ1-2, with a tentative D call TRBD1 (5 bases). The CDR3 totals 13 residues. Germline-derived CDR1 and CDR2 are MNHEY and SVGAGI. With 0 bases removed from V and 4 bases from J, the gap between germline ends came to 6 bases. The CDR3 region is CASSYSGGYGYTF. CDR3 DNA: TGTGCCAGCAGTTACTCGGGGGGCTATGGCTACACCTTC.

The chain combines TRBV5-1 with TRBJ1-2; D gene uncertain. The V gene's germline CDR1 is SGHRS and CDR2 YFSETQ. V lost 0 bases to trimming and J lost 2 bases, with 5 bases between them. The CDR3 totals 13 residues. The CDR3 nucleotides are TGCGCCAGCAGCTTGGAAGGGAACTATGGCTACACCTTC. Translating it yields CASSLEGNYGYTF.

The rearrangement links TRBV27 to TRBJ2-7; 9 bases fit TRBD1. After removal of 6 bases from V and 4 bases from J, the junction contained 10 bases not matched to a gene. In germline, CDR1 is MNHEY, CDR2 SMNVEV (reference sequence). The CDR3 consists of 15 residues. The CDR3 is CASRKTGQGIYEQYF. The CDR3 DNA sequence: TGTGCCAGCAGAAAAACCGGACAGGGGATTTACGAGCAGTACTTC.

This rearrangement joins TRBV2 to TRBJ1-3; TRBD1 might be the D (6 bases). The CDR3 contains 15 residues. Looked up from germline, CDR1 is SNHLY and CDR2 is FYNNEI. Between the trimmed V and J ends, which lost 6 bases and 1 base, there was a span of 13 bases. This CDR3 is CASRDRQVSGNTIYF. The CDR3 region has the DNA TGTGCCAGCAGGGACCGACAGGTTTCTGGAAACACCATATATTTT.

The chain uses TRBV5-4 and TRBJ2-3; D not resolved. Trimming pared 3 bases from V and 3 bases from J, leaving 8 bases between. Germline V gene sequence: CDR1 SGHNT, CDR2 YYREEE (reference sequence). This CDR3 is 13 amino acids long. CDR3 amino acids: CASSYPVTDTQYF. Here the CDR3 DNA reads TGTGCCAGCAGCTACCCCGTGACAGATACGCAGTATTTT.

About this clone itself: This CDR3 is also generated by other DNA sequences in the sample. The V gene is TRBV7-9, the J gene TRBJ2-6, with D uncertain. Germline lookup yields CDR1 SEHNR and CDR2 FQNEAQ (reference sequence). This CDR3 has 15 amino acids. V lost 1 base and J 2 bases, leaving 6 bases between the germline ends. CDR3 in DNA: TGTGCCAGCAGCTTAGAGGGCGCTGGGGCCAACGTCCTGACTTTC. The encoded protein is CASSLEGAGANVLTF.

V gene TRBV19 combines with J gene TRBJ1-5; D remains ambiguous. The CDR3 totals 13 residues. Trimming removed 4 bases at V and 9 bases at J, with 13 bases between. Germline V gene lookup returns CDR1 LNHDA and CDR2 SQIVND (reference sequence). The CDR3 nucleotides are TGTGCCAGTAGTACCCAACTGCTTCCGCCCCAGCATTTT. Translation: CASSTQLLPPQHF.

The chain uses TRBV10-3 and TRBJ2-2, with a tentative D call TRBD1 (8 bases). Germline loops: CDR1 ENHRY, CDR2 SYGVKD. The CDR3 spans 17 residues. Trimming took 3 bases from V and 6 from J, leaving 20 bases between them. The CDR3 DNA is TGTGCCATCAGTGACCCCGGGAGGACAGGGTGGGCCGGGGAGCTGTTTTTT. This gives the protein CAISDPGRTGWAGELFF.

This clone showed up just once. The CDR3 nucleotides read TGTGCCAGCAGCCGGACTCCCTCCTACGAGCAGTACTTC. It codes for CASSRTPSYEQYF. The V gene is TRBV28, the J gene TRBJ2-7; TRBD2 might be the D (5 bases). Germline CDR1 and CDR2: MDHEN and SYDVKM. The CDR3 is made up of 13 amino acids. With 6 bases removed from V and 0 bases from J, the gap between germline ends came to 9 bases.

Details on this clone: The identical CDR3 is also encoded by other nucleotide sequences in the sample. The chain links TRBV6-1 to TRBJ2-3; a possible D gene is TRBD2 (5 bases). The CDR3 spans 12 residues. V shed 7 bases and J shed 4 bases, with 9 bases lying between them. Per the germline V gene, CDR1 is MNHNS and CDR2 is SASEGT. The CDR3 is CASKREPDTQYF. For the CDR3, the DNA is TGTGCCAGCAAAAGGGAGCCAGATACGCAGTATTTT.

This chain connects TRBV27 to TRBJ2-1, with D perhaps matching TRBD2 (6 bases). V was clipped by 3 bases and J by 0 bases, with 9 bases between them. This CDR3 comprises 15 residues. The germline CDR1 and CDR2 sequences are MNHEY and SMNVEV (reference sequence). As DNA, the CDR3 is TGTGCCAGCAGTTTCCGGGAGATCTCCTACAATGAGCAGTTCTTC. Translating gives CASSFREISYNEQFF.

CDR3 nucleotide sequence: TGCAGCGTTGAAGGAGGACAGGGGGACTATGGCTACACCTTC. Encoded protein: CSVEGGQGDYGYTF. The chain links TRBV29-1 to TRBJ1-2, with 10 bases matching TRBD1. The CDR3 is 14 amino acids. V was clipped by 1 base and J by 3 bases; unmatched bases: 2. CDR1 and CDR2 from the germline V gene are SQVTM and ANQGSEA.

V is TRBV14 and J is TRBJ1-4; D unclear. Trimming shortened V by 4 bases and J by 8 bases, and 11 bases separated the two germline ends. This CDR3 contains 13 residues. Germline V lookup: CDR1 SGHDN, CDR2 FVKESK. The CDR3 region is CASSLRLREKLFF. The CDR3 DNA is TGTGCCAGCAGCCTGAGACTCCGGGAAAAACTGTTTTTT.

This chain joins TRBV19 and TRBJ1-5; 10 bases agree with TRBD1. This CDR3 region has 13 residues. The ends lost 9 bases at V and 5 bases at J; junction bases unmatched: 4. The germline CDR1 and CDR2 sequences are LNHDA and SQIVND (reference sequence). The CDR3 loop is CASRGQGDQPQHF. CDR3 DNA: TGTGCCAGCCGCGGACAGGGGGATCAGCCCCAGCATTTT.

The chain links TRBV15 to TRBJ1-1; D call uncertain. Germline CDR1 reads LNHNV; CDR2 reads YYDKDF (reference sequence). The CDR3 covers 16 residues. Trimming pared 0 bases from V and 6 bases from J, leaving 17 bases between. The CDR3 DNA is TGTGCCACCAGCAGAGATCCGAGGGTTATTCCGTCTGAAGCTTTCTTT. It codes for CATSRDPRVIPSEAFF.

V gene TRBV9 combines with J gene TRBJ2-4; TRBD2 aligns across 12 bases. V was clipped by 2 bases and J by 0 bases; unmatched bases: 6. The CDR3 consists of 18 residues. Germline V gives CDR1 SGDLS, CDR2 YYNGEE. Here the CDR3 DNA reads TGTGCCAGCAGCGTCGGACTAGCGGGACTGTCAGCCAAAAACATTCAGTACTTC. It is translated as CASSVGLAGLSAKNIQYF.